This T cell receptor (beta chain) was sequenced during a study of T-cell reconstitution after alpha-beta-depleted transplantation in children (dated by TCRdb to 2016 to 2017). General notes on the study: The study quantitatively tracked T-cell immune reconstitution after TCRalphabeta/CD19-depleted allogeneic hematopoietic cell transplantation in children using TCR repertoire profiling. What the study reported, not specific to this receptor: Over subsequent months, a decline in hyperexpanded clone frequencies was noted, and after one year, T-cell counts and TCRbeta diversity were mostly ascribed to newly produced T cells. Apparently early alphabetaT-cell count recovery about two months after transplant reportedly relied on only several hundred rapidly expanded clones derived from non-depleted graft cells. In some patients, the high TCRbeta diversity seen at day 60 was put down to recipient T cells and intrathymic progenitors that had survived conditioning.

The label giving this sample's treatment or condition can be read as: allogeneic hematopoietic cell transplantation with graft depleted of TCRalphabeta T cells and CD19 B cells. The transplant recipients were children given TCRalphabeta/CD19-depleted allogeneic hematopoietic cell grafts. This clonotype was observed a few times. There is no known antigen for this receptor. The record has no base qualities; no much larger clone is one base away. Library preparation used PCR. Sequencing was performed on an Illumina HiSeq 2500. To normalize quantification of the TCRbeta repertoire, the TCR libraries were built with molecular barcoding that relied on unique molecular identifiers. Using fastp at Q25 and MiXCR, TCRdb reprocessed the public reads and kept productive beta chains. Every CDR3 protein is listed once, alongside the most common genes and DNA of its rows. A total of nearly 350,000 distinct CDR3 sequences appear in this sample, about a sixth of them only once. Jointly, the top ten make up approximately 44% of the sample.

The sequence came from a male patient under 10 years old who had a stem cell transplant for acute lymphoblastic leukemia, so the T cells may come from the graft donor. This sample comprised PBMCs, mostly from graft donor cells, obtained 360 days after TCRalphabeta/CD19-depleted stem cell transplant.

CDR3 region: CASSLLGQGNTEAFF. The sequence in DNA is TGCGCCAGCAGCCTCTTGGGACAGGGAAACACTGAAGCTTTCTTT. The sequence is built from TRBV5-1 and TRBJ1-1; 9 of the junction bases match TRBD1. CDR1 and CDR2 are read off the germline V gene as SGHRS and YFSETQ. Trimming accounts for 4 bases at V and 2 bases at J, while the number of junction bases matched to no gene is 6. The CDR3 measures 15 amino acids from cysteine to phenylalanine. Of all the DNA, just the CDR3 is kept, 45 bases in frame from base 1. Outside the CDR3, residues come from the reference TRBV5-1 and TRBJ1-1 proteins, so the full variable domain is: KAGVTQTPRYLIKTRGQQVTLSCSPISGHRSVSWYQQTPGQGLQFLFEYFSETQRNKGNFPGRFSGRQFSNSRSEMNVSTLELGDSALYLCASSLLGQGNTEAFFGQGTRLTVV.